Listed here are 32 T cell receptor beta chains from one sample, sequenced in a study of blood T cell repertoires in COVID-19. Sequencing was performed with immunoSEQ multiplex PCR; in TCRdb, only in-frame clones are kept and a portion is missing. Of around 170,000 clones in the sample, 86% were seen once. The sample consisted of PBMCs or T cells enriched from blood (not recorded which). Receptors were obtained from a woman under 40 who had recovered from COVID-19.

CDR3 residues: CASTSSGQGSYEQYF. CDR3 nucleotide sequence: TGTGCCAGTACTTCCTCGGGACAGGGATCCTACGAGCAGTACTTC. This chain joins TRBV19 and TRBJ2-7, with 9 bases identical to TRBD1. Trimming removed 7 bases from V and 1 base from J; junction bases left unmatched: 8. CDR3 length: 15 amino acids. Germline CDR1 LNHDA, CDR2 SQIVND (reference sequence).

The chain employs TRBV5-6 and TRBJ2-1, with D possibly being TRBD1 (5 bases). The CDR3 runs to 13 residues. Germline V gene sequence: CDR1 SGHDT, CDR2 YYEEEE. V lost 4 bases and J 10 bases, leaving 15 bases between the germline ends. The CDR3 spells CASSIGHPAEQFF. The DNA of the CDR3 is TGTGCCAGCAGCATAGGACACCCCGCGGAGCAGTTCTTC.

The chain employs TRBV19 and TRBJ2-7, with a weak D call TRBD2 (6 bases). Trimming took off 3 bases at V and 0 bases at J, with 12 bases between the two ends. The germline gives CDR1 LNHDA, CDR2 SQIVND (reference sequence). This CDR3 has 15 amino acids. CDR3 in amino acids: CASSIAAGFSYEQYF. Here the CDR3 DNA reads TGTGCCAGTAGTATCGCAGCGGGTTTCTCCTACGAGCAGTACTTC.

A single count supports this clone. The chain recombines TRBV6-5 with TRBJ1-2; 8 nucleotides agree with TRBD1. The germline CDR1 and CDR2 sequences are MNHEY and SVGAGI. V was clipped by 2 bases and J by 4 bases; unmatched bases: 6. The CDR3 sequence is 15 residues long. CDR3 in amino acids: CASSYGQGRLYGYTF. CDR3 DNA sequence: TGTGCCAGCAGTTACGGACAGGGCCGGCTCTATGGCTACACCTTC.

The chain joins TRBV6-5 to TRBJ1-3; weak D call: TRBD1 (5 bases). CDR1 and CDR2 (germline): MNHEY, SVGAGI. The CDR3 consists of 15 residues. V was pared by 7 bases and J by 0 bases, with 13 bases between. The CDR3 loop reads CASNLNRGSGNTIYF. The CDR3 DNA sequence: TGTGCCAGCAACTTGAATAGGGGCTCTGGAAACACCATATATTTT.

This rearrangement joins TRBV13 to TRBJ2-1; tentative D call: TRBD2 (6 bases). The CDR3 length is 15 residues. The V end lost 2 bases, the J end lost 6 bases, and 14 bases lay between the germline ends. Germline loops: CDR1 PRHDT, CDR2 FYEKMQ (reference sequence). The CDR3: CASSLREYGRNEQFF. DNA for the CDR3: TGTGCCAGCAGCTTACGGGAGTACGGGCGCAATGAGCAGTTCTTC. Based on the CDR3 plus reference TRBV13 and TRBJ2-1, the full variable domain is AAGVIQSPRHLIKEKRETATLKCYPIPRHDTVYWYQQGPGQDPQFLISFYEKMQSDKGSIPDRFSAQQFSDYHSELNMSSLELGDSALYFCASSLREYGRNEQFFGPGTRLTVL.

This clone occurred once. DNA of the CDR3: TGTGCCAGCAGTTTATTGATAACAGTGAAATACAATCAGCCCCAGCATTTT. Amino acids: CASSLLITVKYNQPQHF. The gene calls are TRBV28 and TRBJ1-5; D ambiguous. CDR1 is MDHEN and CDR2 is SYDVKM in the germline V gene. The CDR3 has 17 residues. The V gene lost 1 base and the J gene lost 3 bases, with 16 bases spanning the gap.

V gene TRBV6-5 combines with J gene TRBJ2-7; 9 nucleotides align to TRBD2. CDR3 length: 14 residues. The V gene's germline CDR1 is MNHEY and CDR2 SVGAGI. Unmatched junction bases numbered 10, after V lost 6 bases and J lost 7 bases. CDR3 sequence (DNA): TGTGCCAGCAGGCCCCTAGCGGGGTCCGTTGAGCAGTACTTC. It codes for CASRPLAGSVEQYF.

The chain recombines TRBV7-8 with TRBJ1-2; tentatively, D is TRBD1 (6 bases). Germline V gene sequence: CDR1 SGHVS, CDR2 FQNEAQ. This CDR3 contains 14 residues. Trimming shortened V by 1 base and J by 3 bases, and 9 bases separated the two germline ends. Here the CDR3 reads CASSLEQGYYGYTF. DNA of the CDR3: TGTGCCAGCAGCTTAGAACAGGGCTACTATGGCTACACCTTC.

The chain carries TRBV5-1 and TRBJ2-2, with D possibly being TRBD2 (5 bases). V gave up 4 bases and J gave up 4 bases, with 11 bases separating them. Per germline, CDR1 SGHRS and CDR2 YFSETQ. The CDR3 length is 14 residues. CDR3 nucleotides: TGCGCCAGCAGCATACTAGGACTCACCGGGGAGCTGTTTTTT. Its translation is CASSILGLTGELFF.

J is TRBJ2-2 and V is TRBV3-1 (or the pseudogene TRBV3-2), with D unclear. This CDR3 region has 14 residues. In germline, CDR1 is LGHDT, CDR2 YNNKEL (reference sequence). Trimming took 4 bases from V and 3 from J, leaving 9 bases between them. The CDR3 loop reads CASSRRLHTGELFF. The CDR3 coding sequence is TGTGCCAGCAGCCGCCGGTTACACACCGGGGAGCTGTTTTTT.

In its sample, this clone was seen once. V is TRBV19 and J is TRBJ1-1; 7 bases align to TRBD1. Germline V lookup: CDR1 LNHDA, CDR2 SQIVND (reference sequence). Trimming removed 5 bases from V and 0 bases from J; junction bases left unmatched: 9. The length of the CDR3 is 16 residues. CDR3 sequence (DNA): TGTGCCAGTAGTCCGCACCGGACAGGTATGAACACTGAAGCTTTCTTT. It is translated as CASSPHRTGMNTEAFF.

The chain combines TRBV27 with TRBJ2-7; 7 bases line up with TRBD1. This CDR3 contains 17 residues. Germline assignment: CDR1 MNHEY and CDR2 SMNVEV (reference sequence). After removal of 5 bases from V and 1 base from J, the junction contained 14 bases not matched to a gene. The CDR3 DNA reads as TGTGCCAGCAGTGCAGGGACAGACGCACCCATTTCCTACGAGCAGTACTTC. This codes for CASSAGTDAPISYEQYF.

The gene calls are TRBV6-5 and TRBJ1-2, with TRBD1 matching 9 bases. Trimming cost V 7 bases and J 4 bases; bases outside gene matches: 10. The CDR3 contains 15 residues. Per germline, CDR1 MNHEY and CDR2 SVGAGI. CDR3 bases: TGTGCCAGCACCCTATCGGACAGGGGCCTCTATGGCTACACCTTC. Its protein product is CASTLSDRGLYGYTF.

CDR3 in amino acids: CASSPLPGVNQPQHF. The CDR3 DNA sequence: TGCGCCAGCAGCCCCCTCCCCGGGGTCAATCAGCCCCAGCATTTT. This chain joins TRBV5-1 and TRBJ1-5, with D uncertain. The germline V gene has CDR1 SGHRS and CDR2 YFSETQ. This CDR3 has 15 amino acids. The germline V and J ends were trimmed by 4 bases and 3 bases, with 14 bases remaining between them.

This clone occurred a few times. The chain recombines TRBV6-5 with TRBJ2-7, with 8 bases fitting TRBD2. Germline CDR1 MNHEY, CDR2 SVGAGI. With 6 bases clipped from V and 1 base from J, the junction kept 8 bases outside the gene matches. The CDR3 is made up of 15 amino acids. As DNA, the CDR3 is TGTGCCAGCAGCCCCGAGGCTAGCGGGTCCTACGAGCAGTACTTC. Its protein product is CASSPEASGSYEQYF.

The chain employs TRBV7-9 and TRBJ2-1; no reliable D call. V lost 7 bases, J lost 9 bases, and 16 bases lay in between. The CDR3 is made up of 13 amino acids. Germline V gene lookup returns CDR1 SEHNR and CDR2 FQNEAQ (reference sequence). The CDR3 here is CASTPPLRVEQFF. The CDR3, as DNA: TGTGCCAGCACCCCTCCGTTGCGTGTTGAGCAGTTCTTC.

The gene calls are TRBV30 and TRBJ1-2; D remains ambiguous. This CDR3 has 11 amino acids. Germline CDR1 reads GTSNPN; CDR2 reads SVGIG (reference sequence). Trimming pared 2 bases from V and 7 bases from J, leaving 8 bases between. In DNA, the CDR3 is TGTGCCTGGAGTCCTGTTTCTGGCTACACCTTC. Translating it yields CAWSPVSGYTF.

The rearrangement uses TRBV10-3 and TRBJ2-7; 7 bases match TRBD1. Losses at the gene ends were 2 bases for V and 0 bases for J; bases not matched to a gene: 10. The CDR3 has 17 amino acids. Germline V gene lookup returns CDR1 ENHRY and CDR2 SYGVKD. The CDR3 loop reads CAISEAMGQRSSYEQYF. In DNA form, the CDR3 reads TGTGCCATCAGTGAGGCAATGGGACAGCGTAGCTCCTACGAGCAGTACTTC.

V usage is TRBV9 and J usage is TRBJ2-7; D is unclear. In germline, CDR1 is SGDLS, CDR2 YYNGEE. The V end lost 0 bases, the J end lost 0 bases, and 7 bases lay between the germline ends. The CDR3 loop spans 14 amino acids. The chain's CDR3 is CASSVGATSYEQYF. The CDR3 coding sequence is TGTGCCAGCAGCGTAGGGGCTACCTCCTACGAGCAGTACTTC.

In DNA, the CDR3 is TGCGCCAGCAGCTTGGACAGGGCGGAAAGCGGTGGCTACACCTTC. Protein sequence: CASSLDRAESGGYTF. The chain links TRBV5-1 to TRBJ1-2; D possibly corresponds to TRBD1 (6 bases). The germline V gene has CDR1 SGHRS and CDR2 YFSETQ. The CDR3 extends over 15 amino acids. The V gene lost 0 bases and the J gene lost 7 bases, with 16 bases spanning the gap.

The chain joins TRBV3-1 (or the pseudogene TRBV3-2) to TRBJ2-2, with 14 bases matching TRBD2. The V and J ends lost 2 bases and 5 bases, in that order; junction bases with no gene match: 7. This CDR3 has 18 residues. Germline CDR1 and CDR2: LGHDT and YNNKEL (reference sequence). CDR3 nucleotides: TGTGCCAGCAGCCAATCCGGGACTAGCGGGAGTCGGACCGGGGAGCTGTTTTTT. Translation: CASSQSGTSGSRTGELFF.

Only a few counts were recorded for this clone. The rearrangement links TRBV14 to TRBJ2-1, with 11 nucleotides matching TRBD2. The germline CDR1 and CDR2 sequences are SGHDN and FVKESK. With V trimmed by 1 base and J by 3 bases, 8 bases remained unmatched. The CDR3 runs 18 residues. The CDR3 DNA follows: TGTGCCAGCAGCCAAGTAGCCCTAGCGGGAGGACGCTACAATGAGCAGTTCTTC. This translates into CASSQVALAGGRYNEQFF.

This chain uses TRBV5-4 with TRBJ2-7; 7 bases map to TRBD2. This CDR3 is 14 amino acids long. Germline CDR1 SGHNT, CDR2 YYREEE (reference sequence). After removal of 4 bases from V and 4 bases from J, the junction contained 8 bases not matched to a gene. CDR3 region: CASSRGGGSYEQYF. The CDR3 DNA reads as TGTGCCAGCAGCCGTGGGGGGGGTAGTTACGAGCAGTACTTC.

V gene TRBV24-1 combines with J gene TRBJ2-7; D may be TRBD2 (5 bases). The CDR3 has 13 residues. Germline assignment: CDR1 KGHDR and CDR2 SFDVKD. Trimming cost V 2 bases and J 2 bases, with 6 bases left between them. DNA for the CDR3: TGTGCCACCAGTGATTCGGGAACCTACGAGCAGTACTTC. The encoded protein is CATSDSGTYEQYF.

The chain is built from TRBV14 and TRBJ2-4; perhaps TRBD2 as D (6 bases). V shed 0 bases and J shed 2 bases, with 17 bases lying between them. The CDR3 is 18 residues long. The germline V gene has CDR1 SGHDN and CDR2 FVKESK. Written as DNA, the CDR3 is TGTGCCAGCAGCCAAGATGAGCAAGCGGGCGGACCCAAAAACATTCAGTACTTC. Translated: CASSQDEQAGGPKNIQYF.

The V call is TRBV28, the J call TRBJ2-3; the match to TRBD2 covers 9 bases. The germline V gene encodes CDR1 MDHEN and CDR2 SYDVKM. V trimming: 6 bases; J trimming: 5 bases; junction bases outside the gene matches: 9. This CDR3 region has 15 residues. CDR3 coding DNA: TGTGCCAGCAGCGATAGCGGGAGATTTCTAGATACGCAGTATTTT. This encodes CASSDSGRFLDTQYF.

The rearrangement joins TRBV19 to TRBJ1-2; 7 bases match TRBD1. V trimming: 2 bases; J trimming: 4 bases; junction bases outside the gene matches: 7. The CDR3 length is 15 residues. Germline V gene sequence: CDR1 LNHDA, CDR2 SQIVND (reference sequence). The CDR3 region has the DNA TGTGCCAGTAGTATACCATACAGGGGATCCTATGGCTACACCTTC. Translated: CASSIPYRGSYGYTF.

V and J are TRBV7-2 and TRBJ2-2; D unresolved. The CDR3 contains 14 residues. Germline loops: CDR1 SGHTA, CDR2 FQGNSA. Deletions cut 3 bases from V and 2 bases from J, with 7 bases between. The CDR3 region has the DNA TGTGCCAGCAGCTTCAGCGATAACACCGGGGAGCTGTTTTTT. This gives the protein CASSFSDNTGELFF.

The chain joins TRBV5-5 to TRBJ1-3, with 7 bases fitting TRBD1. V lost 4 bases and J lost 4; bases outside the gene matches: 5. This CDR3 region has 14 residues. Germline V gives CDR1 SGHKS, CDR2 YYEKEE (reference sequence). CDR3 sequence reads: CASSPPGQGNTIYF. The CDR3 nucleotides read TGTGCCAGCAGCCCCCCGGGACAGGGAAACACCATATATTTT.

The chain employs TRBV6-5 and TRBJ2-2, with D possibly TRBD2 on 5 matching bases. This CDR3 has 14 amino acids. V lost 5 bases, J lost 3 bases, and 10 bases lay in between. Germline CDR1 reads MNHEY; CDR2 reads SVGAGI. As DNA, the CDR3 is TGTGCCAGCAGTCGGGGAATTGACACCGGGGAGCTGTTTTTT. Translation gives CASSRGIDTGELFF.

The sample holds a few counts of this clone. The chain joins TRBV10-3 to TRBJ2-5; D possibly corresponds to TRBD1 (6 bases). Deletions cut 0 bases from V and 3 bases from J, with 8 bases between. This CDR3 region has 14 residues. Germline values: CDR1 ENHRY, CDR2 SYGVKD. In DNA, the CDR3 is TGTGCCATCAGTGAGTCCCGGACAGAAGAGACCCAGTACTTC. Its protein product is CAISESRTEETQYF.